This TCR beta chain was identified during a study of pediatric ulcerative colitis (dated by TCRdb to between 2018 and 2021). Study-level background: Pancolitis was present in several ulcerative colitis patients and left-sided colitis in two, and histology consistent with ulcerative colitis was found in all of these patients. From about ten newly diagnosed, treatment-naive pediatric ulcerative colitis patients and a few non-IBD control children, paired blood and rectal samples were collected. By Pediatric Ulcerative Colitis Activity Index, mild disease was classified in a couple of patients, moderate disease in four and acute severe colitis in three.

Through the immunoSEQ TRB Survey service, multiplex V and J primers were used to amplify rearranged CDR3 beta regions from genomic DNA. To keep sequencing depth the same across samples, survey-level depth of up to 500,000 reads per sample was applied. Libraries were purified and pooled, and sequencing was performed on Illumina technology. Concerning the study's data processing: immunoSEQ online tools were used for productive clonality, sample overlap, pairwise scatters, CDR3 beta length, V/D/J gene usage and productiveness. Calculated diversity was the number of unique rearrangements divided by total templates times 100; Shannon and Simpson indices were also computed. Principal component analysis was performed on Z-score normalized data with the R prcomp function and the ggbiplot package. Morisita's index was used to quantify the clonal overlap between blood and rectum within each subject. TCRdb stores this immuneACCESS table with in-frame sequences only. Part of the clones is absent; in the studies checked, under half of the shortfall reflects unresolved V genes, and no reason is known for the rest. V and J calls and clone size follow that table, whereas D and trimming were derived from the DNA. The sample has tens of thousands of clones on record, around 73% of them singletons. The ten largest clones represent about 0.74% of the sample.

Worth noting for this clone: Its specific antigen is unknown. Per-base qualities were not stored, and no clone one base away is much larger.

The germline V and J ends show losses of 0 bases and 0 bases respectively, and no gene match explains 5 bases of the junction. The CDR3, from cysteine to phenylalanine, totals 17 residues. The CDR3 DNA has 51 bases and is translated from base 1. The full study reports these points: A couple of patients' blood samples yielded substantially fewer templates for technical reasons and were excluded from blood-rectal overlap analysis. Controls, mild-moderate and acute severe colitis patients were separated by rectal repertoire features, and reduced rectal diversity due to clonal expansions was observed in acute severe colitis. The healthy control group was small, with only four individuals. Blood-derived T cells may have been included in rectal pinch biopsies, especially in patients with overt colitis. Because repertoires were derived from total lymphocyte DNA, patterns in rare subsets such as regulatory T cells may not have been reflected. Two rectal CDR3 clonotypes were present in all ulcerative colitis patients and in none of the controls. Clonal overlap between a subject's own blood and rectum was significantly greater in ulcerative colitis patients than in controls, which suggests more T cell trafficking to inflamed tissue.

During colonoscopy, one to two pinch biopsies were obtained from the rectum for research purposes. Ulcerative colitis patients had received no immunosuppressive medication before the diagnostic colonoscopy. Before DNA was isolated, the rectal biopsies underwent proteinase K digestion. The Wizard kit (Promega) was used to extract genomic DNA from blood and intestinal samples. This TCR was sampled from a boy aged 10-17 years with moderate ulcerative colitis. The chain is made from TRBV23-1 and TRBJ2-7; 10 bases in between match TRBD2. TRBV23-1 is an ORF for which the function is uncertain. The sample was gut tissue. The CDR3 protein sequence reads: CASSQSNSGRTSYEQYF. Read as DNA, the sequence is TGCGCCAGCAGTCAATCCAATAGCGGGAGGACCTCCTACGAGCAGTACTTC.